This T cell receptor (beta chain) appears in the sequencing data of a study of shared clonotypes between healthy human individuals. CDR1 SQVTM and CDR2 ANQGSEA come from the germline V gene. The CDR3 loop spans 13 amino acids. Trimming took off 7 bases at V and 9 bases at J, with 19 bases between the two ends. Produced via immunoSEQ multiplex PCR; TCRdb's table is partial and in-frame only. There are some 1,400,000 clones in the sample; roughly 95% occur only once, and roughly 1.2% lies in the top ten. Sequencing was performed on naive CD4+ T cells sorted from blood. Subset indicated: CD45RA+ positively selected. The source is a man younger than 40 in good health. J is TRBJ2-1 and V is TRBV29-1; TRBD1 is a possible D gene (6 bases). The CDR3 is CSATNRARTEQFF. For the CDR3, the DNA is TGCAGCGCTACCAACAGGGCCCGGACTGAGCAGTTCTTC.